Listed below are T cell receptor beta chains from one sample, sequenced in a study of beta chain features in type 1 diabetes. Clones were sequenced by immunoSEQ multiplex PCR, and TCRdb holds only the in-frame ones, with some missing. The table lists nearly 250,000 clones, approximately 14% of them singletons. Sequenced material: naive CD4+ T cells from blood. Receptors originate from a woman aged 40-49 years in good health. Both conserved end residues are part of each CDR3. D genes are given only for firm matches. Size is omitted from some rows. Given values are once, few, many or a class for expanded clones.

TRBV6-6	few	TRBJ2-6	-	CASNPSLSGANVLTF	TGTGCCAGCAATCCCTCATTGAGTGGGGCCAACGTCCTGACTTTC
TRBV5-6	few	TRBJ1-2	-	CASSSTPMGRGVFGYTF	TGTGCCAGCAGCTCAACCCCGATGGGGCGAGGTGTTTTTGGCTACACCTTC
TRBV28	few	TRBJ2-2	TRBD2	CASSLGAGGPGELFF	TGTGCCAGCAGTTTGGGAGCGGGGGGCCCCGGGGAGCTGTTTTTT
TRBV29-1	-	TRBJ2-1	TRBD2	CSVALAGGYNEQFF	TGCAGCGTTGCACTAGCGGGGGGGTACAATGAGCAGTTCTTC
TRBV27	few	TRBJ2-7	TRBD1	CASSYGTGSGEQYF	TGTGCCAGCAGTTACGGGACAGGGTCAGGTGAGCAGTACTTC
TRBV7-2	few	TRBJ2-5	-	CASSAGETQYF	TGTGCCAGCAGCGCGGGGGAGACCCAGTACTTC
TRBV4-3	few	TRBJ2-1	-	CASSQRFTGSSYNEQFF	TGCGCCAGCAGCCAAAGGTTTACGGGGAGCTCCTACAATGAGCAGTTCTTC
TRBV19	many	TRBJ2-1	-	CASTGWNEQFF	TGTGCCAGTACAGGATGGAATGAGCAGTTCTTC
TRBV6-5	-	TRBJ2-3	-	CASSYRSTTDTQYF	TGTGCCAGCAGTTACAGATCGACTACCGATACGCAGTATTTT
TRBV7-2	-	TRBJ1-3	-	CASSFFQGLGGNTIYF	TGTGCCAGCAGCTTTTTCCAGGGCCTAGGAGGAAACACCATATATTTT
TRBV7-2	-	TRBJ1-1	-	CASSFRSSNTEAFF	TGTGCCAGCAGCTTCCGTTCTAGTAACACTGAAGCTTTCTTT
TRBV11-3	-	TRBJ2-2	TRBD1	CASSTGAAGELFF	TGTGCCAGCAGCACAGGGGCCGCCGGGGAGCTGTTTTTT
TRBV5-1	few	TRBJ1-1	TRBD1	CASSNNQGVVSEAFF	TGCGCCAGCAGCAACAATCAGGGGGTGGTATCTGAAGCTTTCTTT
TRBV5-4	few	TRBJ1-4	-	CASSWEPTNEKLFF	TGTGCCAGCAGCTGGGAGCCGACTAATGAAAAACTGTTTTTT
TRBV6-5	-	TRBJ1-1	TRBD1	CASTEGAFQIFF	TGTGCCAGCACCGAGGGGGCCTTTCAGATTTTCTTT
TRBV11-2	few	TRBJ2-3	TRBD2	CASSRRGGTHEYF	TGTGCCAGCAGCCGCCGGGGGGGGACCCATGAGTATTTT
TRBV2	few	TRBJ2-5	TRBD2	CASRPGTSGGAGETQYF	TGTGCCAGCAGGCCCGGGACTAGCGGGGGGGCGGGTGAGACCCAGTACTTC
TRBV5-1	-	TRBJ2-1	TRBD2	CASSLLSGGVYNEQFF	TGCGCCAGCAGCTTACTCAGCGGGGGGGTTTACAATGAGCAGTTCTTC
TRBV18	-	TRBJ2-2	-	CASSPMDYSGTGELFF	TGTGCCAGCTCACCAATGGACTACTCGGGCACCGGGGAGCTGTTTTTT
TRBV2	-	TRBJ2-5	-	CASSGGRAHGTQYF	TGTGCCAGCAGTGGCGGCAGGGCCCACGGGACCCAGTACTTC
TRBV2	-	TRBJ1-2	TRBD1	CASTGIGTVYGYTF	TGTGCCAGCACCGGGATCGGGACAGTCTATGGCTACACCTTC
TRBV18	-	TRBJ2-5	TRBD2	CASSPPLAGAQETQYF	TGTGCCAGCTCACCACCCCTAGCGGGGGCCCAAGAGACCCAGTACTTC
TRBV18	few	TRBJ1-2	-	CASSQREEGGYTF	TGTGCCAGCTCACAGCGTGAGGAGGGTGGCTACACCTTC
TRBV5-4	few	TRBJ2-3	-	CASSHPTRRGADTQYF	TGTGCCAGCAGCCACCCAACCCGGAGGGGCGCAGATACGCAGTATTTT
TRBV2	-	TRBJ1-1	-	CASSEGLGTEAFF	TGTGCCAGCAGTGAGGGACTGGGCACTGAAGCTTTCTTT
TRBV5-4	-	TRBJ2-3	-	CASSFSADTQYF	TGTGCCAGCAGCTTTAGTGCAGATACGCAGTATTTT
TRBV7-6	few	TRBJ2-1	TRBD2	CASSLEVSGGPYNEQFF	TGTGCCAGCAGCTTAGAAGTTAGCGGGGGTCCCTACAATGAGCAGTTCTTC
TRBV7-6	few	TRBJ2-5	TRBD2	CASSLVAAGGTQYF	TGTGCCAGCAGCTTAGTAGCGGCGGGGGGGACCCAGTACTTC
TRBV6-5	-	TRBJ1-6	-	CASSYVGSRNSPLHF	TGTGCCAGCAGTTACGTGGGGAGTAGAAATTCACCCCTCCACTTT
TRBV6-5	few	TRBJ1-3	-	CASSYTAGTGNTIYF	TGTGCCAGCAGTTACACGGCGGGGACCGGAAACACCATATATTTT